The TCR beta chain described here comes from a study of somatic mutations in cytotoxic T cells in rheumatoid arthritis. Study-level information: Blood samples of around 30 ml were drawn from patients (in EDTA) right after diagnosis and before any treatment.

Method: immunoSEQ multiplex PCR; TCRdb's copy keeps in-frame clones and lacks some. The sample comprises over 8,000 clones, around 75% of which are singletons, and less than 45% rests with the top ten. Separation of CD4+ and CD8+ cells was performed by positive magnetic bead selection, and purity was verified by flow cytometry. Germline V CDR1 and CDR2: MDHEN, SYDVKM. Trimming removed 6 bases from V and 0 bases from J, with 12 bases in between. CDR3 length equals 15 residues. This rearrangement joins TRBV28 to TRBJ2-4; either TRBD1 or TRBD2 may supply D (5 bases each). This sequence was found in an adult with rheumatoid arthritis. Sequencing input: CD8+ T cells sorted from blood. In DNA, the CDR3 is TGTGCCAGCAGACTGGGACCACAAGCCAAAAACATTCAGTACTTC. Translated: CASRLGPQAKNIQYF. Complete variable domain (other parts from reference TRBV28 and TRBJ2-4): DVKVTQSSRYLVKRTGEKVFLECVQDMDHENMFWYRQDPGLGLRLIYFSYDVKMKEKGDIPEGYSVSREKKERFSLILESASTNQTSMYLCASRLGPQAKNIQYFGAGTRLSVL.